This record covers a single T cell receptor beta chain. This sample was included in a study of blood T cell repertoires in COVID-19. TCRdb's table, derived via immunoSEQ multiplex PCR, lists solely in-frame clones and lacks some. Of 200,000 to 250,000 clones in the sample, less than 90% were seen once. The material sequenced was PBMCs or T cells enriched from blood (not recorded which). The clonotype was recovered from a woman under 40 who had been exposed to COVID-19.

The CDR3 DNA sequence: TGTGCCAGCAGCTCTGTAGGGGGGGACACCGGGGAGCTGTTTTTT. Translation: CASSSVGGDTGELFF. The genes are TRBV5-4 and TRBJ2-2; D is possibly TRBD2 (7 bases). From germline, CDR1 is SGHNT and CDR2 YYREEE (reference sequence). V was trimmed by 3 bases and J by 3 bases, leaving 12 bases between them. The CDR3 consists of 15 residues.